What follows is one T cell receptor (beta chain) and its context. Its cognate antigen is unknown. These data originate in a study of cytomegalovirus exposure and HLA in healthy donors. Study at large: Unique TCR beta sequences numbering about 100 million came from around 180 million T cells in an earlier analysis.

The CDR3 runs to 15 residues. Germline loops: CDR1 MNHEY, CDR2 SVGAGI. The germline V and J ends were trimmed by 0 bases and 9 bases, with 15 bases remaining between them. The PCR employed 60 Vbeta primers together with 13 Jbeta primers. Method: immunoSEQ multiplex PCR; TCRdb's copy keeps in-frame clones and lacks some. The table has over 120,000 clones, over 65% seen once; the top ten hold around 3.2%. The study's findings and limits: Exclusion as indistinguishable affected some V segments, including TRBV6-2 and TRBV6-3. A later analysis revealed that TCR association rates differed between HLA loci, peaking at DRB1 and bottoming out at HLA-C. Later analysis reportedly placed an Asian-associated ancestry cluster below the approximately 650-donor mean in N-insertions.

V and J are TRBV6-5 and TRBJ1-5, with D unclear. The receptor comes from a female donor in good health and CMV-seronegative. The sample was PBMCs. CDR3 residues: CASSYSIQGGGPQHF. The CDR3 DNA is TGTGCCAGCAGTTACTCGATACAAGGCGGCGGGCCCCAGCATTTT.